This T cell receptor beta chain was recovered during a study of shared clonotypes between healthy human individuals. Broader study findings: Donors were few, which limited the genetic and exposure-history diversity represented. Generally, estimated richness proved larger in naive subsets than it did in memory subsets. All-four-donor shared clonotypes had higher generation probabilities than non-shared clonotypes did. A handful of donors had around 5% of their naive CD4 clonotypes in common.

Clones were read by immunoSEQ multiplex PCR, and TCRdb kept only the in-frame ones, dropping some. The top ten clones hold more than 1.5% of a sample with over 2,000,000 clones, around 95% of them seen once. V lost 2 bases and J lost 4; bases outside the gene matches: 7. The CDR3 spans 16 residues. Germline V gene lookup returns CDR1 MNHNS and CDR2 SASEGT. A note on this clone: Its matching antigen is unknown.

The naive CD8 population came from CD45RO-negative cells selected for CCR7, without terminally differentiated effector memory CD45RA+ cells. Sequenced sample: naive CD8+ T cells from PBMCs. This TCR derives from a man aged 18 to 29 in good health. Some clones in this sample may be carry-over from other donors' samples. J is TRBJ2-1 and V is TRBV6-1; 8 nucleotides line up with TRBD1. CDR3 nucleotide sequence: TGTGCCAGCAGTGAAAAGGCAGGGGGCGCGTACAATGAGCAGTTCTTC. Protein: CASSEKAGGAYNEQFF.